The 21 T cell receptor beta chains listed next were all sequenced from one sample in a study of T cell repertoires in cytomegalovirus infection. TCRdb itself ran the reads through MiXCR, one entry per CDR3 protein. The sample lists 250,000 to 300,000 distinct CDR3 sequences; around 9% were seen once. Sequencing was performed on PBMCs. The receptors were sampled from a human donor in good health (CMV status not recorded). Some clones in this sample may be carry-over from other donors' samples.

The sample holds a few counts of this clonotype. The J gene is TRBJ1-1, the V gene TRBV11-2, with D perhaps matching TRBD1 (5 bases). V was cut by 5 bases and J by 7 bases, with 14 bases left in between. There are 13 residues in the CDR3. Germline V gene sequence: CDR1 SGHAT, CDR2 FQNNGV. CDR3 coding DNA: TGTGCCAGCAGCCCCCCCAGGGCAGTTGAAGCTTTCTTT. Amino acid sequence: CASSPPRAVEAFF.

Only a few counts were recorded for this clonotype. The chain couples TRBV4-1 to TRBJ1-4, with no clear D. The CDR3 extends over 15 amino acids. Per germline, CDR1 MGHRA and CDR2 YSYEKL. V was cut by 0 bases and J by 8 bases, with 13 bases left in between. The CDR3 spells CASSQDARPGEKLFF. The CDR3, as DNA: TGCGCCAGCAGCCAAGACGCCCGACCTGGGGAAAAACTGTTTTTT.

The sample holds many counts of this clonotype. The chain uses TRBV7-9 and TRBJ2-2; the match to TRBD1 covers 7 bases. Losses at the gene ends were 5 bases for V and 3 bases for J; bases not matched to a gene: 24. The germline V gene has CDR1 SEHNR and CDR2 FQNEAQ (reference sequence). This CDR3 comprises 21 residues. The CDR3 region has the DNA TGTGCCAGCAGCGCCTCGGTCGGGGATGTACACCCAGGGACAGACACCGGGGAGCTGTTTTTT. This codes for CASSASVGDVHPGTDTGELFF.

This chain links TRBV6-1 with TRBJ2-3; possibly TRBD1 or TRBD2 for D (5 bases each). Trimming cost V 0 bases and J 3 bases, with 7 bases left between them. Germline assignment: CDR1 MNHNS and CDR2 SASEGT. The CDR3 spans 14 residues. The CDR3 bases are TGTGCCAGCAGTGAAGCTTGGGGGACAGATACGCAGTATTTT. It encodes CASSEAWGTDTQYF.

The genes are TRBV7-2 and TRBJ1-2; no reliable D call. V was shortened by 1 base and J by 7 bases, with 16 bases between the two germline ends. This CDR3 contains 15 residues. The germline gives CDR1 SGHTA, CDR2 FQGNSA. The CDR3 DNA reads TGTGCCAGCAGCTTAGAGTTATCGGGAATTGGTGGCTACACCTTC. Amino acids: CASSLELSGIGGYTF.

This clonotype came up many times. The chain carries TRBV7-2 and TRBJ2-5; possible D gene TRBD1, 6 bases. Trimming cost V 1 base and J 2 bases, with 11 bases left between them. The CDR3 length is 15 residues. Germline CDR1 and CDR2: SGHTA and FQGNSA. The chain's CDR3 is CASSLGTTGQETQYF. Written as DNA, the CDR3 is TGTGCCAGCAGCTTAGGAACCACAGGGCAAGAGACCCAGTACTTC.

Written as DNA, the CDR3 is TGTGCCAGCAGCCGGGACTCTCCCGTGGATGGCTACACCTTC. This encodes CASSRDSPVDGYTF. The chain carries TRBV14 and TRBJ1-2; a weak D match, TRBD1 (5 bases). In germline, CDR1 is SGHDN, CDR2 FVKESK. Trimming left V 4 bases short and J 6 bases short, with 15 bases between. The CDR3 is 14 residues long.

This clonotype showed up many times. The chain joins TRBV4-3 to TRBJ1-5; no definite D call. Trimming took off 4 bases at V and 6 bases at J, with 10 bases between the two ends. Germline lookup yields CDR1 LGHNA and CDR2 YSLEER. The CDR3 spans 13 residues. The CDR3 spells CASSRGWGQPQHF. The CDR3 region has the DNA TGCGCCAGCAGCCGGGGTTGGGGTCAGCCCCAGCATTTT.

A word on this clonotype: This may be a read error: a much more frequent sequence differs by one nucleotide. The V gene is TRBV20-1, the J gene TRBJ2-7; 11 nucleotides match TRBD2. Germline values: CDR1 DFQATT, CDR2 SNEGSKA (reference sequence). CDR3 size: 16 residues. The ends lost 0 bases at V and 2 bases at J; junction bases unmatched: 6. This CDR3 is CSARDVTSGVPYEQYF. CDR3 coding DNA: TGCAGTGCTAGAGATGTGACTAGCGGGGTACCCTACGAGCAGTACTTC.

The chain couples TRBV7-2 to TRBJ2-7; TRBD2 is a possible D gene (7 bases). The CDR3 loop spans 15 amino acids. Per germline, CDR1 SGHTA and CDR2 FQGNSA. The V end lost 5 bases, the J end lost 2 bases, and 16 bases lay between the germline ends. DNA of the CDR3: TGTGCCAGCAGCCTTGGACCCGGGGGGCCCTACGAGCAGTACTTC. Translation gives CASSLGPGGPYEQYF.

This clonotype was observed many times. The rearrangement links TRBV7-2 to TRBJ2-3; 7 nucleotides align to TRBD2. The CDR3 covers 16 residues. Losses at the gene ends were 1 base for V and 3 bases for J; bases not matched to a gene: 7. From germline, CDR1 is SGHTA and CDR2 FQGNSA. CDR3 DNA: TGTGCCAGCAGCTTAGTAGGGGCGGGAGTTACAGATACGCAGTATTTT. It translates to CASSLVGAGVTDTQYF.

This clonotype showed up many times. The chain joins TRBV10-2 to TRBJ2-2; D gene ambiguous. V was cut by 7 bases and J by 4 bases, with 13 bases left in between. There are 14 residues in the CDR3. CDR1 WSHSY and CDR2 SAAADI come from the germline V gene. This CDR3 reads CASTEPLLTGELFF. Here the CDR3 DNA reads TGCGCCAGCACAGAACCCTTGCTCACCGGGGAGCTGTTTTTT.

This clonotype has a count of ten or more. A read error may explain this, as a much larger clone is one base away. The gene calls are TRBV7-6 and TRBJ2-5; D not certain. The CDR3 has 12 amino acids. Germline V gives CDR1 SGHVS, CDR2 FNYEAQ. Trimming cost V 5 bases and J 5 bases, with 9 bases left between them. CDR3 sequence (DNA): TGTGCCAGCAGCATAGTCCGGGAGACCCAGTACTTC. Translation: CASSIVRETQYF.

This clonotype was observed at least ten times. The rearrangement uses TRBV4-2 and TRBJ2-1; D remains unclear. V lost 4 bases and J lost 9, with 13 bases in between. CDR1 is LGHNA, CDR2 YNFKEQ, per germline. The CDR3 runs to 13 residues. CDR3 sequence (DNA): TGTGCCAGCAGCCCCCGGCTTGGCAGTGAGCAGTTCTTC. Its translation is CASSPRLGSEQFF.

Many counts were recorded for this clonotype. J is TRBJ1-1 and V is TRBV7-2; D is ambiguous. The germline gives CDR1 SGHTA, CDR2 FQGNSA. This CDR3 region has 16 residues. V lost 2 bases and J 2 bases, leaving 15 bases between the germline ends. CDR3 protein: CASSLSSAPLNTEAFF. The CDR3 DNA sequence: TGTGCCAGCAGCTTAAGTTCAGCCCCACTAAACACTGAAGCTTTCTTT. The full variable domain, completed using reference TRBV7-2 and TRBJ1-1, is GAGVSQSPSNKVTEKGKDVELRCDPISGHTALYWYRQSLGQGLEFLIYFQGNSAPDKSGLPSDRFSAERTGGSVSTLTIQRTQQEDSAVYLCASSLSSAPLNTEAFFGQGTRLTVV.

In its sample, this clonotype was seen a few times. The V call is TRBV7-6, the J call TRBJ2-7; D unclear. This CDR3 has 13 amino acids. Germline V gives CDR1 SGHVS, CDR2 FNYEAQ. Trimming stripped 5 bases from V and 7 bases from J, with 15 bases between. The CDR3 sequence: CASSNRPVEEQYF. As DNA, the CDR3 is TGTGCCAGCAGCAATCGCCCTGTTGAAGAGCAGTACTTC.

The rearrangement uses TRBV6-5 and TRBJ1-2; TRBD1 matches at 7 bases. From germline, CDR1 is MNHEY and CDR2 SVGAGI. V shed 1 base and J 8 bases; nucleotides not matched to a gene: 7. This CDR3 is built from 14 residues. Here the CDR3 reads CASSYLGQATGYTF. For the CDR3, the DNA is TGTGCCAGCAGTTACTTAGGACAGGCCACCGGCTACACCTTC.

This clonotype was picked up many times. J is TRBJ2-4 and V is TRBV6-2 or TRBV6-3, with 8 positions matching TRBD2. The CDR3 covers 15 residues. V lost 6 bases, J lost 0 bases, and 4 bases stayed unmatched. Germline V gene sequence: CDR1 MNHEY, CDR2 SVGEGT. CDR3 residues: CASSGTRLAKNIQYF. The CDR3 nucleotides are TGTGCCAGCAGCGGGACTAGACTAGCCAAAAACATTCAGTACTTC.

This clonotype was seen just once. This chain joins TRBV12-3 or TRBV12-4 and TRBJ1-1, with 8 positions matching TRBD1. CDR3 length: 15 residues. The ends lost 1 base at V and 4 bases at J; junction bases unmatched: 5. CDR3 protein: CASSLDIGQGTEAFF. For the CDR3, the DNA is TGTGCCAGCAGTTTAGATATAGGACAGGGCACTGAAGCTTTCTTT.

This clonotype was detected a few times. The rearrangement uses TRBV12-3 or TRBV12-4 and TRBJ1-1, with TRBD1 as a possible D gene (6 bases). Trimming left V 6 bases short and J 1 base short, with 15 bases between. The CDR3 is made up of 15 amino acids. This chain's CDR3 is CASSSIDRSNTEAFF. The CDR3 DNA is TGTGCCAGCAGCTCTATAGACAGGTCGAACACTGAAGCTTTCTTT.

DNA of the CDR3: TGTGCCAGCAAATTGAGGACTAGCGAATCCTACGAGCAGTACTTC. Translated: CASKLRTSESYEQYF. The chain is built from TRBV28 and TRBJ2-7, with 9 bases that match TRBD2. Germline lookup yields CDR1 MDHEN and CDR2 SYDVKM. The V and J ends lost 7 bases and 1 base, in that order; junction bases with no gene match: 8. The CDR3 spans 15 residues.